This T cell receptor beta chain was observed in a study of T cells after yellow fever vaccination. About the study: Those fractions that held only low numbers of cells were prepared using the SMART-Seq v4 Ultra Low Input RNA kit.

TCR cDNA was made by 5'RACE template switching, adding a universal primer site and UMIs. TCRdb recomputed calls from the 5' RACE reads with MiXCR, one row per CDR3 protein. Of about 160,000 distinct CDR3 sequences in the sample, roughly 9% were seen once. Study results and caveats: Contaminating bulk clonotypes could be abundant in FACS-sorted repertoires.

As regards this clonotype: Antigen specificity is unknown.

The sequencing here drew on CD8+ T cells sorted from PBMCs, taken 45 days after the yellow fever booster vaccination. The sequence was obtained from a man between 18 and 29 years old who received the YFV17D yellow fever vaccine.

The CDR3 bases are TGTGCCAGCAGTGACAGTGTCGGCTCACCCCTCCACTTT. The encoded protein is CASSDSVGSPLHF. The chain uses TRBV27 and TRBJ1-6; TRBD1 is a possible D gene (5 bases). The CDR3 runs 13 residues. CDR1 and CDR2 from the germline V gene are MNHEY and SMNVEV (reference sequence). The V gene lost 5 bases and the J gene lost 10 bases, with 12 bases spanning the gap.